These 24 T cell receptor beta chains share one sample of origin, sequenced in a study of patients and donors after allogeneic stem cell transplantation. TCRdb recomputed calls from the RT-PCR reads with MiXCR, one row per CDR3 protein. The table lists tens of thousands of distinct CDR3 sequences, under 50% of them singletons. Sequencing used blood, either unsorted or a sorted T cell fraction (not recorded which). All receptors come from a human donor who was either an allogeneic HSCT recipient or a stem cell or donor lymphocyte infusion donor (not recorded which). It is not recorded whose cells these are; they may come from a transplant donor.

CDR3 sequence: CAISESVGAHNEQFF. CDR3 DNA: TGTGCCATCAGTGAGTCAGTGGGAGCCCACAATGAGCAGTTCTTC. The gene calls are TRBV10-3 and TRBJ2-1; weak D call: TRBD2 (5 bases). The CDR3 is made up of 15 amino acids. Deletions cut 0 bases from V and 5 bases from J, with 11 bases between. The germline CDR1 and CDR2 sequences are ENHRY and SYGVKD.

V gene TRBV6-6 combines with J gene TRBJ2-2, with TRBD2 identical over 9 bases. The CDR3 spans 15 residues. Germline trimming cut 7 bases from V and 0 bases from J; bases unmatched to any gene: 3. CDR1 and CDR2 from the germline V gene are MNHNY and SVGAGI (reference sequence). The CDR3 coding sequence is TGTGCCAGCACCTCTAGCGGGGCGAACACCGGGGAGCTGTTTTTT. Its translation is CASTSSGANTGELFF.

This chain uses TRBV7-9 with TRBJ1-2, with D perhaps matching TRBD1 (6 bases). Trimming cost V 6 bases and J 1 base, with 15 bases left between them. Germline CDR1 reads SEHNR; CDR2 reads FQNEAQ (reference sequence). This CDR3 contains 15 residues. CDR3 sequence: CASSSNRGGNYGYTF. The CDR3 DNA sequence: TGTGCCAGCAGTTCAAATCGAGGGGGTAACTATGGCTACACCTTC.

The rearrangement joins TRBV4-2 to TRBJ1-5; D gene ambiguous. Germline CDR1 and CDR2: LGHNA and YNFKEQ. This CDR3 comprises 15 residues. Trimming left V 5 bases short and J 0 bases short, with 11 bases between. CDR3 DNA sequence: TGTGCCAGCAGCGCAGGAGAAAATAGCAATCAGCCCCAGCATTTT. Translation gives CASSAGENSNQPQHF.

In this sample, this clonotype turned up a few times. This sequence joins TRBV15 and TRBJ1-5; a weak D match, TRBD1 (5 bases). With 2 bases removed from V and 0 bases from J, the gap between germline ends came to 20 bases. Per germline, CDR1 LNHNV and CDR2 YYDKDF (reference sequence). The CDR3 is 19 residues long. CDR3 nucleotides: TGTGCCACCAGCAGATCCCCGGCACATGACAGTTATAGCAATCAGCCCCAGCATTTT. Translation gives CATSRSPAHDSYSNQPQHF.

The chain couples TRBV4-3 to TRBJ2-7; TRBD2 aligns across 8 bases. Germline lookup yields CDR1 LGHNA and CDR2 YSLEER. This CDR3 spans 14 amino acids. The trim removed 5 bases at V and 2 bases at J, leaving 5 bases unmatched. In DNA, the CDR3 is TGCGCCAGCAGCTTGGGACTAGTAACCTACGAGCAGTACTTC. Amino acid sequence: CASSLGLVTYEQYF.

The chain is built from TRBV21-1 and TRBJ1-5. TRBV21-1 is deemed a pseudogene. The CDR3 is 19 amino acids. CDR3: CASSKAVRGRVESNQPQHF. In nucleotides, the CDR3 is TGTGCCAGCAGCAAAGCGGTCAGAGGACGAGTTGAGAGCAATCAGCCCCAGCATTTT.

For the CDR3, the DNA is TGTGCCAGCAGCCCTATGACTCGGGCCCTGCTTTCCACTGAAGCTTTCTTT. This codes for CASSPMTRALLSTEAFF. The V call is TRBV14, the J call TRBJ1-1; D is uncertain. CDR3 size: 17 residues. From germline, CDR1 is SGHDN and CDR2 FVKESK. V lost 4 bases and J lost 4, with 22 bases in between.

This clonotype appeared a few times. This chain joins TRBV10-3 and TRBJ1-1, with no clear D. The V gene's germline CDR1 is ENHRY and CDR2 SYGVKD. This CDR3 contains 13 residues. V was trimmed by 4 bases and J by 2 bases, leaving 8 bases between them. The CDR3 nucleotides are TGTGCCATCAGTGGGACGGCAAACACTGAAGCTTTCTTT. Its protein product is CAISGTANTEAFF.

The chain uses TRBV12-3 or TRBV12-4 and TRBJ1-2, with D uncertain. V was clipped by 3 bases and J by 9 bases, with 11 bases between them. This CDR3 is built from 12 residues. This CDR3 is CASSFTGYRYTF. The DNA for the CDR3 is TGTGCCAGCAGTTTTACGGGGTATCGCTACACCTTC.

The chain combines TRBV7-2 with TRBJ1-5; the match to TRBD1 covers 7 bases. The CDR3 has 14 amino acids. V lost 5 bases to trimming and J lost 6 bases; unmatched junction nucleotides: 7. Germline loops: CDR1 SGHTA, CDR2 FQGNSA. In DNA, the CDR3 is TGTGCCAGCAGCCATGGGGGACAGACTCAGCCCCAGCATTTT. This translates into CASSHGGQTQPQHF.

Written as DNA, the CDR3 is TGTGCCAGCAGGCCCCCAGGGCTGAACACTGAAGCTTTCTTT. This encodes CASRPPGLNTEAFF. J is TRBJ1-1 and V is TRBV6-5, with D maybe TRBD1 (5 bases). The CDR3 totals 14 residues. Trimming took 6 bases from V and 0 from J, leaving 11 bases between them. CDR1 and CDR2 from the germline V gene are MNHEY and SVGAGI.

The chain joins TRBV20-1 to TRBJ1-1; possibly TRBD1 for D (6 bases). Germline loops: CDR1 DFQATT, CDR2 SNEGSKA (reference sequence). V lost 1 base and J 4 bases, leaving 7 bases between the germline ends. The CDR3 loop spans 12 amino acids. The DNA of the CDR3 is TGCAGTGCTAGAGGAGGGGGCACTGAAGCTTTCTTT. It yields the protein CSARGGGTEAFF.

This clonotype occurred a few times. CDR3 sequence (DNA): TGCAGTTCACAGGGGCCTGAAGCTTTCTTT. Its translation: CSSQGPEAFF. The chain uses TRBV20-1 and TRBJ1-1; the match to TRBD1 covers 7 bases. J was trimmed by 6 bases and V by 8 bases; bases with no gene match: 3. Germline-derived CDR1 and CDR2 are DFQATT and SNEGSKA (reference sequence). This CDR3 has 10 residues.

The chain links TRBV20-1 to TRBJ1-5, with unresolved D. CDR3 length: 13 residues. Trimming removed 4 bases at V and 2 bases at J, with 9 bases between. Per germline, CDR1 DFQATT and CDR2 SNEGSKA (reference sequence). CDR3 in amino acids: CSATSEGNQPQHF. In DNA, the CDR3 is TGCAGTGCTACCTCCGAGGGCAATCAGCCCCAGCATTTT.

The chain has TRBV29-1 and TRBJ2-3, with 16 bases that match TRBD2. V lost 5 bases, J lost 5 bases, and 7 bases stayed unmatched. The CDR3 covers 16 residues. CDR1 and CDR2 (germline): SQVTM, ANQGSEA. DNA of the CDR3: TGCAGCGTTACCGGGACTAGCGGGAGGGCCGGAGATACGCAGTATTTT. Encoded protein: CSVTGTSGRAGDTQYF.

The chain recombines TRBV6-5 with TRBJ1-1; no definite D call. CDR1 and CDR2 from the germline V gene are MNHEY and SVGAGI. The CDR3 length is 15 residues. V was clipped by 2 bases and J by 0 bases, with 10 bases between them. This CDR3 reads CASSYGAGLNTEAFF. In nucleotides, the CDR3 is TGTGCCAGCAGTTACGGTGCAGGCCTGAACACTGAAGCTTTCTTT.

The chain is built from TRBV29-1 and TRBJ1-1; the D is unclear. Deletions cut 4 bases from V and 0 bases from J, with 12 bases between. This CDR3 spans 14 amino acids. Per germline, CDR1 SQVTM and CDR2 ANQGSEA. CDR3 protein: CSVGFPDLNTEAFF. The CDR3, as DNA: TGCAGCGTTGGCTTTCCAGATTTGAACACTGAAGCTTTCTTT.

The chain has TRBV5-1 and TRBJ1-2, with D unresolved. The V gene lost 1 base and the J gene lost 7 bases, with 11 bases spanning the gap. The germline V gene has CDR1 SGHRS and CDR2 YFSETQ. The CDR3 covers 13 residues. The CDR3: CASSLRESGGYTF. The DNA of the CDR3 is TGCGCCAGCAGCTTGAGGGAATCGGGTGGCTACACCTTC.

The chain recombines TRBV12-3 or TRBV12-4 with TRBJ1-4; D gene uncertain. V lost 3 bases and J 5 bases, leaving 10 bases between the germline ends. The CDR3 consists of 14 residues. CDR3 amino acids: CASSFKLGNEKLFF. CDR3 sequence (DNA): TGTGCCAGCAGTTTTAAGCTTGGAAATGAAAAACTGTTTTTT.

The chain links TRBV4-1 to TRBJ2-1, with D hard to call. The germline V gene has CDR1 MGHRA and CDR2 YSYEKL. There are 15 residues in the CDR3. Trimming cost V 4 bases and J 1 base, with 11 bases left between them. The CDR3 coding sequence is TGCGCCAGCAGCCTTTCGGCTATATCCTACAATGAGCAGTTCTTC. This codes for CASSLSAISYNEQFF.

This clonotype has a handful of counts. V and J are TRBV5-1 and TRBJ1-2; 8 nucleotides agree with TRBD1. Unmatched junction bases numbered 7, after V lost 4 bases and J lost 5 bases. The CDR3 loop spans 14 amino acids. Germline CDR1 is SGHRS and CDR2 is YFSETQ. CDR3 nucleotides: TGCGCCAGCAGCCTGGGACAGGAGGAATATGGCTACACCTTC. Translating it yields CASSLGQEEYGYTF.

The rearrangement uses TRBV5-1 and TRBJ2-1, with D tentatively TRBD2 (6 bases). V gave up 6 bases and J gave up 9 bases, with 10 bases separating them. Germline V gene sequence: CDR1 SGHRS, CDR2 YFSETQ. This CDR3 has 11 residues. In nucleotides, the CDR3 is TGCGCCAGCATTAGCGGCCCTGAGCAGTTCTTC. This codes for CASISGPEQFF.

V and J are TRBV20-1 and TRBJ1-4, with 7 bases matching TRBD1. There are 12 residues in the CDR3. Germline V gene sequence: CDR1 DFQATT, CDR2 SNEGSKA (reference sequence). Trimming removed 6 bases from V and 8 bases from J; junction bases left unmatched: 6. The CDR3 protein is CSAGTEEEKLFF. CDR3 sequence (DNA): TGCAGTGCCGGGACAGAAGAAGAAAAACTGTTTTTT.